These 7 T cell receptor beta chains originate from one sample sequenced in a study of blood T cell repertoires in COVID-19. The table came from immunoSEQ multiplex PCR; TCRdb's copy has only in-frame clones and leaves some out. The data hold about 120,000 clones, with approximately 85% observed a single time. Sample: peripheral blood. The receptors come from a man older than 75 with acute or convalescent COVID-19.

The CDR3 loop reads CASSAYGSGNQPQHF. DNA of the CDR3: TGTGCCAGCAGCGCTTATGGGTCAGGGAATCAGCCCCAGCATTTT. The rearrangement joins TRBV7-8 to TRBJ1-5; tentative D call: TRBD1 (5 bases). In germline, CDR1 is SGHVS, CDR2 FQNEAQ. The length of the CDR3 is 15 residues. V was cut by 5 bases and J by 4 bases, with 15 bases left in between.

In its sample, this clone was seen a few times. The chain couples TRBV9 to TRBJ1-4, with unresolved D. Germline values: CDR1 SGDLS, CDR2 YYNGEE. V was clipped by 0 bases and J by 7 bases, with 10 bases between them. This CDR3 is built from 14 residues. As DNA, the CDR3 is TGTGCCAGCAGCGTAGCTTCTAGTGGTGAAAAACTGTTTTTT. Translation: CASSVASSGEKLFF.

The V and J genes are TRBV28 and TRBJ1-1, with D hard to call. The CDR3 contains 15 residues. CDR1 and CDR2 from the germline V gene are MDHEN and SYDVKM. V shed 3 bases and J shed 0 bases, with 11 bases lying between them. CDR3 sequence: CASSLSSGMNTEAFF. In DNA, the CDR3 is TGTGCCAGCAGTTTGTCGAGCGGGATGAACACTGAAGCTTTCTTT.

This clone was seen once. CDR3 nucleotide sequence: TGTGCCAGCAGTTACTCGCGACAGGGGACCACTGAAGCTTTCTTT. Translation gives CASSYSRQGTTEAFF. The V and J genes are TRBV6-5 and TRBJ1-1, with 8 bases that match TRBD1. CDR1 is MNHEY, CDR2 SVGAGI, per germline. The CDR3 contains 15 residues. With 0 bases clipped from V and 4 bases from J, the junction kept 4 bases outside the gene matches.

The rearrangement links TRBV23-1 to TRBJ2-7; 7 bases match TRBD1. TRBV23-1 is filed as an ORF, its function uncertain. J lost 0 bases, V lost 2 bases, and 10 bases had no gene match. The CDR3 spans 17 residues. The CDR3 spells CASSQVGMTGFSYEQYF. CDR3 nucleotide sequence: TGCGCCAGCAGTCAAGTCGGGATGACAGGGTTCTCCTACGAGCAGTACTTC.

V is TRBV28 and J is TRBJ1-3; D remains ambiguous. The CDR3 runs 16 residues. Germline V gene lookup returns CDR1 MDHEN and CDR2 SYDVKM. The V and J ends lost 3 bases and 3 bases respectively, with 15 bases between them. CDR3 sequence: CASSFPLVDFGNTIYF. The CDR3 nucleotides are TGTGCCAGCAGTTTCCCATTGGTGGACTTTGGAAACACCATATATTTT.

This rearrangement joins TRBV5-5 to TRBJ2-1, with TRBD2 identical over 9 bases. The CDR3 consists of 15 residues. Germline V gene data show CDR1 as SGHKS and CDR2 as YYEKEE (reference sequence). Germline trimming cut 4 bases from V and 7 bases from J; bases unmatched to any gene: 9. CDR3 nucleotide sequence: TGTGCCAGCAGCCCGTTCCTAGCGGGGTTGAATGAGCAGTTCTTC. It specifies CASSPFLAGLNEQFF.